This TCR beta chain was recorded in a study of cytomegalovirus exposure and HLA in healthy donors. Whole-study findings and limits: A later look showed TCR association rates differing by HLA locus, highest for DRB1 and lowest for HLA-C. A later analysis appeared to link common viral pathogens to several of the most significant clusters. Later analysis demonstrated an association between a missense DCLRE1C variant and TCR beta V- and J-gene trimming.

CDR1 ENHRY and CDR2 SYGVKD come from the germline V gene. The CDR3 sequence is 18 residues long. In the PCR, 60 Vbeta and 13 Jbeta primers were used. TCRdb keeps only in-frame clones here, not all; method: immunoSEQ multiplex PCR. The data hold fewer than 250,000 clones, with 60% to 80% observed a single time. Everyone who donated was a healthy bone marrow donor. This clone was detected a few times. Its antigen is not identified. One end of the junction fails to match germline, which may point to a read error. The chain couples TRBV10-3 to TRBJ1-6; a weak D match, TRBD1 (5 bases). The sequencing sample was made of PBMCs. The receptor's source is a woman between 18 and 29 years old in good health and CMV-seronegative. This CDR3 is CAISDTDRRASNNSPLHF. The CDR3 region has the DNA TGTGCCATCAGTGACACAGACAGACGAGCCTCCAATAATTCACCCCTCCACTTT.